This T cell receptor beta chain was captured by sequencing in a study of graft-versus-host responses after intestinal transplantation. This clone was seen a handful of times. The antigen is not known. Data came from immunoSEQ multiplex PCR; TCRdb stores just in-frame clones and leaves some out. The sample yields around 87,000 clones, 80% to 95% seen once. CDR1 MGHRA and CDR2 YSYEKL come from the germline V gene. V shed 2 bases, J shed 9 bases, and the junction held 7 bases outside the gene matches. The CDR3 consists of 15 residues. Specimen: unstimulated CD8+ T cells sorted from spleen or lymph node cells, collected before transplant. The sequence was collected from a human donor who was the organ donor for an intestinal transplant. The chain combines TRBV4-1 with TRBJ1-3; TRBD1 agrees at 10 bases. DNA of the CDR3: TGCGCCAGCAGCCAATTGGGGACAGGGGATATCACCATATATTTT. Translation gives CASSQLGTGDITIYF.